This TCR beta chain was captured by sequencing in a study of T cell changes during pregnancy in multiple sclerosis. This CDR3 is built from 15 residues. Assay used: immunoSEQ multiplex PCR; TCRdb lists only in-frame clones, some missing. Among about 55,000 clones listed, approximately 94% were seen once. V is TRBV12-1 and J is TRBJ2-1; TRBD1 is the table's D call, not checked against the DNA. TRBV12-1 represents a pseudogene. The clonotype comes from a female donor with multiple sclerosis, enrolled in a pregnancy study. The sequences come from CD8+ T cells from peripheral blood mononuclear cells, collected in the third trimester of pregnancy. The CDR3 is CASSFEDRELHEQFF. DNA for the CDR3: TGTGCCAGCAGCTTTGAAGACAGGGAGCTCCATGAGCAGTTCTTC.